The rows below give T cell receptor beta chains drawn from one sample of a study of cytomegalovirus exposure and HLA in healthy donors. The method was immunoSEQ multiplex PCR; TCRdb's version includes in-frame clones alone and lacks a portion of them. The sample comprises 110,000 to 150,000 clones, 72% of which are singletons, and over 2% rests with the top ten. The sequenced sample was PBMCs. The receptor set was obtained from a man aged 40-50 years in good health and CMV-seronegative. CDR3s include the opening cysteine and the closing phenylalanine or tryptophan. D genes are given only for firm matches.

TRBV28,NA,15,TRBJ1-6,CASEEGRAYNSPLHF
TRBV13,NA,11,TRBJ2-4,CASSSPDIQYF
TRBV4-1,TRBD1,16,TRBJ2-7,CASSRRGGTGDYEQYF
TRBV7-9,NA,17,TRBJ1-5,CASSFSPRGKANQPQHF
TRBV6-1,NA,15,TRBJ2-7,CASKNTGRGTYEQYF
TRBV7-2,NA,12,TRBJ1-1,CASSWWSSEAFF
TRBV28,TRBD1,14,TRBJ2-2,CASSKQGMDGELFF
TRBV7-3,NA,13,TRBJ1-1,CASSARGNTEAFF
TRBV30,NA,14,TRBJ1-2,CAWSGGRSLNRYTF
TRBV5-4,TRBD1,15,TRBJ1-2,CASSLQSGGNYGYTF
TRBV15,NA,14,TRBJ1-5,CATSTSVGSKPQNF
TRBV9,TRBD2,16,TRBJ2-7,CASSPSGRGQSYEQYF
TRBV11-2,NA,15,TRBJ2-7,CASSLDGTRNYEQYF
TRBV11-2,NA,10,TRBJ1-5,CATRWGAQHF
TRBV5-1,TRBD2,16,TRBJ2-1,CASSLVGAGVYNEQFF
TRBV12-1,NA,18,TRBJ2-7,CASSLPRGSGGGFYEQYF
TRBV14,NA,14,TRBJ2-7,CASSRGGRGYEQYF
TRBV4-1,NA,14,TRBJ2-5,CASSPQGLLETQYF
TRBV14,TRBD2,17,TRBJ2-2,CASSQVSGYPYTGELFF
TRBV25-1,NA,16,TRBJ2-5,CASSESVAGAQETQYF
TRBV9,NA,14,TRBJ2-7,CASSPWDTAYEQYF
TRBV4-2,TRBD2,19,TRBJ2-2,CASSQDLGAGGLRAGELFF
TRBV2,NA,16,TRBJ2-3,CASSRASSVSTDTQYF
TRBV6-6,NA,15,TRBJ2-3,CASSPEGHYTDTQYF
TRBV5-4,TRBD1,16,TRBJ1-6,CASSLGLGQGGSPLHF
TRBV28,TRBD1,15,TRBJ1-1,CASSLTGALNTEAFF
TRBV5-4,TRBD2,17,TRBJ2-2,CASSRGRGGPSTGELFF
TRBV5-1,NA,15,TRBJ2-5,CASSLYRAFGETQYF
TRBV27,TRBD1,14,TRBJ2-7,CASSPGTGLNEQYF
TRBV5-1,NA,14,TRBJ2-5,CASSFRGWGETQYF
TRBV28,TRBD2,16,TRBJ2-3,CASSLWASGTTDTQYF
TRBV28,NA,11,TRBJ2-1,CASIRSNEQFF
TRBV9,TRBD2,20,TRBJ2-3,CASSNNRAPGLAGGPDTQYF
TRBV5-6,NA,14,TRBJ2-3,CASSDLGAGDTQYF
TRBV11-3,NA,16,TRBJ2-2,CASSLTLGYVAGELFF
TRBV5-4,TRBD2,15,TRBJ2-1,CASSYGTSVDNEQFF
TRBV23-1,TRBD2,14,TRBJ2-7,CAGGRKRWGSEQYF
TRBV6-5,TRBD1,15,TRBJ1-2,CASSSDRDGYYGYPF
TRBV5-1,NA,13,TRBJ1-5,CASSPDSYQPQHF
TRBV9,NA,16,TRBJ1-3,CASSLHLGGARNTIYF
TRBV5-8,TRBD1,17,TRBJ2-2,CASITFLGQGNTGELFF
TRBV5-8,TRBD1,15,TRBJ1-2,CASSDDRGQVYGYTF
TRBV4-1,NA,18,TRBJ1-4,CASSQSTGSNLVGEKLFF
TRBV9,TRBD2,14,TRBJ2-1,CASSVGTRSNEQFF
TRBV10-3,NA,15,TRBJ2-6,CAIGAGGTGANVLTF
TRBV6-6,NA,14,TRBJ1-2,CASSSGDTYYGYTF
TRBV10-3,NA,15,TRBJ2-7,CAISEGAGTTYEQYF
TRBV5-6,TRBD1,14,TRBJ1-2,CASSTGTALYGYPF
TRBV6-1,TRBD2,17,TRBJ2-6,CASSEDRRERGANVLTF
TRBV29-1,TRBD1,14,TRBJ2-2,CSVTGQGMGGELFF